This T cell receptor beta chain was recovered during a study of blood T cell repertoires in COVID-19. Residents of 24 US areas, aged roughly 18 to 89 years, made up the participants. The study counted Cohort 3 donors as recovered given two negative PCRs, clearance, or symptom resolution. The table came from immunoSEQ multiplex PCR; TCRdb's copy has only in-frame clones and leaves some out. The sample records approximately 320,000 clones, about nine tenths being singletons. This CDR3 is built from 12 residues. Germline lookup yields CDR1 SQVTM and CDR2 ANQGSEA. V gave up 7 bases and J gave up 2 bases; unmatched junction bases: 4.

The sequence was obtained from a man aged 55-75 years who had recovered from COVID-19. This sequence joins TRBV29-1 and TRBJ1-1; 7 bases are shared with TRBD1. Material for sequencing was PBMCs or T cells enriched from blood (not recorded which). The CDR3 sequence: CSARDSNTEAFF. CDR3 bases: TGCAGCGCCCGGGACAGTAACACTGAAGCTTTCTTT.